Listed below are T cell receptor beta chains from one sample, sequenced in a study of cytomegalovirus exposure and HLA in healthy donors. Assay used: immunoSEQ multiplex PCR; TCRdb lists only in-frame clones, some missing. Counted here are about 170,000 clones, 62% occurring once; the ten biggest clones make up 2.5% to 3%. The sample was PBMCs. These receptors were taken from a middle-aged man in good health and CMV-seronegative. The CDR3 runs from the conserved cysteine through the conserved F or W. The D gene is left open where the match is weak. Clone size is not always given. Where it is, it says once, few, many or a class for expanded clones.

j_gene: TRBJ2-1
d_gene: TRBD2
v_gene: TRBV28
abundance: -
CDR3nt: TGTGCCACCGGGGGGACCTCCTACAATGAGCAGTTCTTC
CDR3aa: CATGGTSYNEQFF

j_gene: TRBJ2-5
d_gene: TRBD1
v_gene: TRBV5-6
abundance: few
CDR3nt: TGTGCCAGCACCGAACAGGGGGCGCCGAGAGAGCAGTACTTC
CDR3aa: CASTEQGAPREQYF

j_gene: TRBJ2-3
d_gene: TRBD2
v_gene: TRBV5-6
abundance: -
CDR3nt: TGTGCCAGCACCCCGCTTCGACTAGCGGGAGGGCTCGCAGATACGCAGTATTTT
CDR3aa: CASTPLRLAGGLADTQYF

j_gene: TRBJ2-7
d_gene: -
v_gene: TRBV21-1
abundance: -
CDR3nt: TGTGCCAGCAGCAAAGCGCACTCACCGTCTTGTTTCCGCTACGAGCAGTACTTC
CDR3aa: CASSKAHSPSCFRYEQYF

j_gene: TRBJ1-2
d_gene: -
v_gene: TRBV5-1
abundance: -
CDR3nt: TGCGCCAGCAGCCCGGGGGGGGGTAACTATGGCTACACCTTC
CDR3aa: CASSPGGGNYGYTF

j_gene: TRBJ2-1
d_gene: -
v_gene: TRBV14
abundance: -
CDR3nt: TGTGCCAGCAGCCTAGGTCAGGGGCCCCACAATGAGCAGTTCTTC
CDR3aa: CASSLGQGPHNEQFF

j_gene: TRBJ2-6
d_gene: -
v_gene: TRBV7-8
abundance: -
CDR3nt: TGTGCCAGCAGCGCAGGGGCGGGTCGCTCTGGGGCCAACGTCCTGACTTTC
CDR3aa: CASSAGAGRSGANVLTF

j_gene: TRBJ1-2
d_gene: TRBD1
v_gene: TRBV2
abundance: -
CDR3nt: TGTGCCAGCAGCGATACAGGGGGCGGAGGTGGCTACACCTTC
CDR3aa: CASSDTGGGGGYTF

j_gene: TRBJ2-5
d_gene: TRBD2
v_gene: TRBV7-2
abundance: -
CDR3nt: TGTGCCAGCAGCTTCGGCAGCGGGAGTTGGGAGACCCAGTACTTC
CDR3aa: CASSFGSGSWETQYF

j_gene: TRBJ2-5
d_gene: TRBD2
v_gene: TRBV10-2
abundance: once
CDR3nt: TGCGCCAGCAGCGAGGGACTAGAACAAGAGACCCAGTACTTC
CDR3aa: CASSEGLEQETQYF

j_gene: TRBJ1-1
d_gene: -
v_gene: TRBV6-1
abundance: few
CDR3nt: TGTGCCAGCAGGGAAAGGGGCAGAAACACTGAAGCTTTCTTT
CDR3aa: CASRERGRNTEAFF

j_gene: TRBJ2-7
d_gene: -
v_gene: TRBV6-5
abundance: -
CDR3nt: TGTGCCAGCATGCGGGGCTACGAGCAGTACTTC
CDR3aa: CASMRGYEQYF

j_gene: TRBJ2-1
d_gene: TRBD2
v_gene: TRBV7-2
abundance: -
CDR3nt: TGTGCCAGCAGCTTGTCCGGGGGGGCCTACAATGAGCAGTTCTTC
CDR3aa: CASSLSGGAYNEQFF

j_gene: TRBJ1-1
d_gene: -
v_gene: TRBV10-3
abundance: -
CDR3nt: TGTGCCATCAGTGAGTCAGCAGGGATCCCTGAAGCTTTCTTT
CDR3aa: CAISESAGIPEAFF

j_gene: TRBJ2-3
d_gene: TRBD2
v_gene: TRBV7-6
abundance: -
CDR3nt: TGTGCCAGCAGCTTAGCGGGTAGCGGGAGGGTGAGAGATACGCAGTATTTT
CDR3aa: CASSLAGSGRVRDTQYF

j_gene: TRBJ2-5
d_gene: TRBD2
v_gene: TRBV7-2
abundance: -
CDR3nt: TGTGCCAGCAGCTTAAGCGGGGGACAAGAGACCCAGTACTTC
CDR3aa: CASSLSGGQETQYF

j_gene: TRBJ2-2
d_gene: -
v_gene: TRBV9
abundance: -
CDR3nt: TGTGCCAGCAGCGCCCGTCCGGTCTTGAACACCGGGGAGCTGTTTTTT
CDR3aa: CASSARPVLNTGELFF